Below, 27 T cell receptor beta chains from the same sample are listed, as sequenced in a study of shared clonotypes between healthy human individuals. Measured with immunoSEQ multiplex PCR; TCRdb has only the in-frame clones, and not every one. The table records about 490,000 clones, 79% of them present only once. Sequenced material: PBMCs. These receptors originate from a woman in her thirties or forties in good health. Some clones in this sample may be carry-over from other donors' samples.

This chain uses TRBV7-8 with TRBJ1-4; perhaps TRBD1 as D (6 bases). Germline V gene lookup returns CDR1 SGHVS and CDR2 FQNEAQ. Trimming took off 5 bases at V and 2 bases at J, with 18 bases between the two ends. This CDR3 is 17 amino acids long. The CDR3 protein is CASSPTPPGATNEKLFF. CDR3 nucleotide sequence: TGTGCCAGCAGCCCAACCCCCCCGGGGGCTACTAATGAAAAACTGTTTTTT.

The chain uses TRBV7-8 and TRBJ2-1; the D call may be TRBD1 or TRBD2 (6 bases each). This CDR3 contains 15 residues. Germline V gene lookup returns CDR1 SGHVS and CDR2 FQNEAQ. Between the trimmed V and J ends, which lost 0 bases and 3 bases, there was a span of 9 bases. Here the CDR3 reads CASSLAEGDYNEQFF. The CDR3 bases are TGTGCCAGCAGCTTAGCGGAGGGGGACTACAATGAGCAGTTCTTC. Based on the CDR3 plus reference TRBV7-8 and TRBJ2-1, the full variable domain is GAGVSQSPRYKVAKRGQDVALRCDPISGHVSLFWYQQALGQGPEFLTYFQNEAQLDKSGLPSDRFFAERPEGSVSTLKIQRTQQEDSAVYLCASSLAEGDYNEQFFGPGTRLTVL.

The chain uses TRBV7-3 and TRBJ2-1; a weak D match, TRBD2 (6 bases). The V and J ends lost 1 base and 1 base respectively, with 11 bases between them. Germline V gives CDR1 SGHTA, CDR2 FQGTGA. There are 16 residues in the CDR3. For the CDR3, the DNA is TGTGCCAGCAGCTTAAACGGCGGGGAATCCTACAATGAGCAGTTCTTC. Amino acids: CASSLNGGESYNEQFF.

As concerns this clone: This may be a read error, as it is one base from a much larger clone. The J gene is TRBJ1-1, the V gene TRBV30, with D unclear. The CDR3 has 14 amino acids. Germline V CDR1 and CDR2: GTSNPN, SVGIG (reference sequence). Trimming removed 0 bases at V and 1 base at J, with 9 bases between. CDR3 amino acids: CAWSVTETNTEAFF. As DNA, the CDR3 is TGTGCCTGGAGTGTAACGGAGACGAACACTGAAGCTTTCTTT.

This clone has only a few counts. The V gene is TRBV4-3, the J gene TRBJ2-3; the match to TRBD2 covers 9 bases. V lost 0 bases, J lost 6 bases, and 16 bases stayed unmatched. The germline V gene has CDR1 LGHNA and CDR2 YSLEER. The length of the CDR3 is 19 residues. CDR3 bases: TGCGCCAGCAGCCAAGATGGGCTAGCGGGACCGGGCCTTGGGGATACGCAGTATTTT. It yields the protein CASSQDGLAGPGLGDTQYF.

This chain uses TRBV6-5 with TRBJ2-2; D is unresolved. V was trimmed by 4 bases and J by 9 bases, leaving 15 bases between them. CDR3 length: 14 amino acids. Germline V lookup: CDR1 MNHEY, CDR2 SVGAGI. The CDR3 here is CASSSAWVDRELFF. The CDR3 nucleotides are TGTGCCAGCAGTTCCGCATGGGTGGATAGGGAGCTGTTTTTT.

The rearrangement links TRBV30 to TRBJ2-7; weak D call: TRBD1 (5 bases). This CDR3 spans 14 amino acids. Germline CDR1 and CDR2: GTSNPN and SVGIG (reference sequence). Trimming stripped 2 bases from V and 1 base from J, with 12 bases between. DNA of the CDR3: TGTGCCTGGAGTCAGGGTCTCGGGTCCTACGAGCAGTACTTC. Protein sequence: CAWSQGLGSYEQYF.

This clone was found many times. The chain joins TRBV2 to TRBJ2-7; the D is unclear. With 0 bases removed from V and 3 bases from J, the gap between germline ends came to 3 bases. Germline V gives CDR1 SNHLY, CDR2 FYNNEI. The CDR3 totals 12 residues. The CDR3 reads CASSEASYEQYF. DNA of the CDR3: TGTGCCAGCAGTGAAGCCAGCTACGAGCAGTACTTC.

This rearrangement joins TRBV7-2 to TRBJ2-7; tentative D call: TRBD1 (6 bases). Trimming took off 1 base at V and 6 bases at J, with 13 bases between the two ends. Germline V gives CDR1 SGHTA, CDR2 FQGNSA. The CDR3 extends over 14 amino acids. The CDR3 DNA sequence: TGTGCCAGCAGCTTAGGGGGGCAGGTCGTCGAGCAGTACTTC. This codes for CASSLGGQVVEQYF.

Regarding this clone: Just one base apart from a much larger clone, this may be a read error. This chain links TRBV5-6 with TRBJ2-5; TRBD2 matches at 7 bases. CDR3 size: 13 residues. Germline CDR1 SGHDT, CDR2 YYEEEE. CDR3 nucleotides: TGTGCCAGCAGCGCGGGGGTCCAAGATACCCAGTACTTC. It translates to CASSAGVQDTQYF.

The rearrangement links TRBV10-3 to TRBJ2-7; D is undetermined. V shed 3 bases and J shed 0 bases, with 15 bases lying between them. This CDR3 region has 16 residues. From germline, CDR1 is ENHRY and CDR2 SYGVKD. Written as DNA, the CDR3 is TGTGCCATCAGTGAATTTCCGGACGCCGGCTCCTACGAGCAGTACTTC. The encoded protein is CAISEFPDAGSYEQYF.

The chain carries TRBV28 and TRBJ2-7, with TRBD2 matching 10 bases. V was pared by 5 bases and J by 4 bases, with 8 bases of the junction left unmatched. Germline V gene sequence: CDR1 MDHEN, CDR2 SYDVKM. The CDR3 runs 15 residues. The CDR3 DNA reads as TGTGCCAGCAGTCAAATAGCGGGAGGACGGTACGAGCAGTACTTC. Translating gives CASSQIAGGRYEQYF.

Only one count was recorded for this clone. This chain joins TRBV19 and TRBJ2-7, with 7 bases matching TRBD1. The CDR3 is made up of 14 amino acids. The germline CDR1 and CDR2 sequences are LNHDA and SQIVND (reference sequence). V lost 6 bases, J lost 2 bases, and 7 bases stayed unmatched. The CDR3 coding sequence is TGTGCCAGTAGCCCAGGACAGGCGCCCTACGAGCAGTACTTC. Amino acids: CASSPGQAPYEQYF. Based on the CDR3 plus reference TRBV19 and TRBJ2-7, the full variable domain is DGGITQSPKYLFRKEGQNVTLSCEQNLNHDAMYWYRQDPGQGLRLIYYSQIVNDFQKGDIAEGYSVSREKKESFPLTVTSAQKNPTAFYLCASSPGQAPYEQYFGPGTRLTVT.

This clone has just a few counts. This chain connects TRBV6-5 to TRBJ1-5, with 8 positions matching TRBD1. The trim removed 5 bases at V and 7 bases at J, leaving 7 bases unmatched. This CDR3 comprises 14 residues. Per germline, CDR1 MNHEY and CDR2 SVGAGI. The CDR3 bases are TGTGCCAGCAGTCGGACAGGGCGAGGCCAGCCCCAGCATTTT. This gives the protein CASSRTGRGQPQHF.

The V call is TRBV11-2, the J call TRBJ2-1, with 11 positions matching TRBD2. J lost 5 bases, V lost 5 bases, and 5 bases had no gene match. Germline V gene data show CDR1 as SGHAT and CDR2 as FQNNGV. The CDR3 is made up of 15 amino acids. CDR3: CASSRLAGRNNEQFF. The CDR3 nucleotides are TGTGCCAGCAGCCGACTAGCGGGACGGAACAATGAGCAGTTCTTC.

The rearrangement links TRBV18 to TRBJ2-1; D is ambiguous. The CDR3 totals 15 residues. Per the germline V gene, CDR1 is KGHSH and CDR2 is LQKENI. V dropped 2 bases and J dropped 4 bases, with 12 bases sitting between them. The CDR3, as DNA: TGTGCCAGCTCACCATACGGAGATTCATACAATGAGCAGTTCTTC. Residues: CASSPYGDSYNEQFF.

This clone was found many times. The chain employs TRBV5-4 and TRBJ2-5, with 7 bases matching TRBD2. The J call could be wrong; TRBJ2-7 is a better fit for the DNA end. This CDR3 is built from 17 residues. Germline V gene sequence: CDR1 SGHNT, CDR2 YYREEE (reference sequence). The CDR3 loop is CASSLGGVGGNPYEQYF. The CDR3 coding sequence is TGTGCCAGCAGCTTGGGTGGCGTCGGGGGGAACCCCTACGAGCAGTACTTC.

The rearrangement uses TRBV27 and TRBJ1-5; D remains unclear. The CDR3 runs 14 residues. Trimming shortened V by 6 bases and J by 0 bases, and 9 bases separated the two germline ends. Germline CDR1 MNHEY, CDR2 SMNVEV (reference sequence). This CDR3 is CASSNEHSNQPQHF. CDR3 nucleotides: TGTGCCAGCAGCAACGAGCATAGCAATCAGCCCCAGCATTTT.

In its sample, this clone was seen once. The chain recombines TRBV7-9 with TRBJ2-2; D is possibly TRBD1 (6 bases). Germline assignment: CDR1 SEHNR and CDR2 FQNEAQ (reference sequence). This CDR3 spans 16 amino acids. V lost 3 bases and J lost 2, with 13 bases in between. CDR3 protein: CASSLDVGQNTGELFF. The CDR3 DNA is TGTGCCAGCAGCTTGGACGTGGGACAAAACACCGGGGAGCTGTTTTTT.

The V and J genes are TRBV7-8 and TRBJ2-7; no clear D gene. Germline V gives CDR1 SGHVS, CDR2 FQNEAQ. The CDR3 is 14 amino acids. V was clipped by 5 bases and J by 2 bases, with 13 bases between them. CDR3 DNA: TGTGCCAGCAGCCAACGGACGGCCGCCTACGAGCAGTACTTC. Translated, it gives CASSQRTAAYEQYF.

The chain couples TRBV30 to TRBJ2-7; D is possibly TRBD2 (6 bases). The CDR3 consists of 16 residues. Trimming shortened V by 2 bases and J by 0 bases, and 17 bases separated the two germline ends. The germline V gene encodes CDR1 GTSNPN and CDR2 SVGIG (reference sequence). The CDR3 bases are TGTGCCTGGAGTATCTTTCCGGGAGATTACTCCTACGAGCAGTACTTC. This gives the protein CAWSIFPGDYSYEQYF.

This chain connects TRBV5-1 to TRBJ2-5, with 9 bases that match TRBD2. Germline trimming cut 1 base from V and 5 bases from J; bases unmatched to any gene: 6. This CDR3 is 15 amino acids long. Germline lookup yields CDR1 SGHRS and CDR2 YFSETQ. The CDR3 DNA sequence: TGCGCCAGCAGCTTGAGTAGCGGGAGTGCCGAGACCCAGTACTTC. Translation gives CASSLSSGSAETQYF. The full variable domain, completed using reference TRBV5-1 and TRBJ2-5, is KAGVTQTPRYLIKTRGQQVTLSCSPISGHRSVSWYQQTPGQGLQFLFEYFSETQRNKGNFPGRFSGRQFSNSRSEMNVSTLELGDSALYLCASSLSSGSAETQYFGPGTRLLVL.

The chain has TRBV19 and TRBJ2-2; D gene ambiguous. CDR3 size: 13 residues. Germline V gene lookup returns CDR1 LNHDA and CDR2 SQIVND (reference sequence). Trimming left V 5 bases short and J 2 bases short, with 6 bases between. The CDR3 DNA reads as TGTGCCAGTAGTCGCCTTAACACCGGGGAGCTGTTTTTT. Its protein is CASSRLNTGELFF.

The chain recombines TRBV5-1 with TRBJ1-2; tentatively, D is TRBD1 (5 bases). The V end lost 4 bases, the J end lost 5 bases, and 12 bases lay between the germline ends. Germline values: CDR1 SGHRS, CDR2 YFSETQ. The CDR3 loop spans 13 amino acids. The chain's CDR3 is CASSPNGGYGYTF. In DNA form, the CDR3 reads TGCGCCAGCAGCCCGAATGGGGGGTATGGCTACACCTTC.

The V gene is TRBV5-1, the J gene TRBJ2-7; the match to TRBD2 covers 9 bases. CDR1 and CDR2 (germline): SGHRS, YFSETQ. CDR3 length: 15 amino acids. V lost 4 bases, J lost 5 bases, and 10 bases stayed unmatched. The CDR3 DNA reads TGCGCCAGCAGCGCCTTAGCGGGAGCTGGGCACGAGCAGTACTTC. This sequence encodes CASSALAGAGHEQYF.

V usage is TRBV7-8 and J usage is TRBJ2-7, with TRBD2 matching 7 bases. The CDR3 extends over 18 amino acids. Looked up from germline, CDR1 is SGHVS and CDR2 is FQNEAQ. J gave up 0 bases and V 5 bases, and 16 bases lay outside the gene matches. CDR3 nucleotides: TGTGCCAGCAGCCCTAGTCGCCTAGCGGTGCAGGGCTCCTACGAGCAGTACTTC. Translated, it gives CASSPSRLAVQGSYEQYF.

The V and J genes are TRBV5-1 and TRBJ2-5; 8 nucleotides match TRBD2. V gave up 0 bases and J gave up 5 bases; unmatched junction bases: 6. The CDR3 consists of 15 residues. Germline-derived CDR1 and CDR2 are SGHRS and YFSETQ. The CDR3 loop reads CASSLGGGTDETQYF. The DNA of the CDR3 is TGCGCCAGCAGCTTGGGCGGGGGGACGGATGAGACCCAGTACTTC.